Listed below are T cell receptor beta chains from one sample, sequenced in a study of T-cell memory formation after mild COVID-19. One entry per CDR3 protein, called by TCRdb with MiXCR from the 5' RACE reads. In the table there are roughly 340,000 distinct CDR3 sequences, about 16% of which are singletons. The sequencing sample was made of PBMCs or a T cell subset sorted from them (not recorded which). The receptors were gathered from a man aged 18 to 30 who had mild COVID-19 (a few samples of this study predate the infection). Cell type and time point are not known. Each CDR3 is given with its conserved first and last residue. The D gene is left open where the match is weak. A clone size is listed for some rows: how often the clone was seen (once, few, many), or a class if it is expanded.

j_call	clone_size	d_call	v_call	cdr3_aa	cdr3_nt
TRBJ1-1	.	.	TRBV30	CAWSVLANTEAFF	TGTGCCTGGAGTGTACTGGCGAACACTGAAGCTTTCTTT
TRBJ1-4	.	TRBD1	TRBV4-1	CASGMDRGEKLFF	TGCGCCAGTGGGATGGACAGGGGGGAAAAACTGTTTTTT
TRBJ1-1	.	.	TRBV7-3	CASSLSANTEAFF	TGTGCCAGCAGCTTATCAGCGAACACTGAAGCTTTCTTT
TRBJ2-3	many	.	TRBV28	CASSPDMGARADTQYF	TGTGCCAGCAGTCCCGACATGGGGGCGCGGGCAGATACGCAGTATTTT
TRBJ2-7	.	.	TRBV6-5	CASSYRDTPSYEQYF	TGTGCCAGCAGTTACCGGGACACCCCGTCCTACGAGCAGTACTTC
TRBJ2-5	few	TRBD2	TRBV29-1	CSVEGTSGEETQYF	TGCAGCGTGGAGGGGACTAGCGGGGAAGAGACCCAGTACTTC
TRBJ2-2	few	TRBD1	TRBV11-2	CASIDSDRDSTGELFF	TGTGCCAGCATCGACTCGGACAGGGATAGCACCGGGGAGCTGTTTTTT
TRBJ1-1	.	.	TRBV4-1	CASSQSPGVFF	TGCGCCAGCAGCCAATCCCCAGGGGTCTTCTTT
TRBJ2-3	many	TRBD2	TRBV6-2/TRBV6-3	CASSYSGGATDTQYF	TGTGCCAGCAGTTACAGCGGGGGGGCCACAGATACGCAGTATTTT
TRBJ1-1	.	.	TRBV4-3	CASSQDENRNTEAFF	TGCGCCAGCAGCCAAGATGAGAACAGGAACACTGAAGCTTTCTTT
TRBJ1-1	few	TRBD1	TRBV7-9	CASSLSRGGNTEAFF	TGTGCCAGCAGCTTAAGCAGGGGGGGGAACACTGAAGCTTTCTTT
TRBJ2-1	.	.	TRBV18	CASSPVIGGPGAKFF	TGTGCCAGCTCACCGGTCATTGGGGGGCCAGGAGCAAAGTTCTTC
TRBJ2-1	.	.	TRBV6-1	CASREYHKEEQFF	TGTGCCAGCAGGGAGTACCACAAAGAGGAGCAGTTCTTC
TRBJ2-1	few	TRBD2	TRBV9	CASSVASSGGAYNEQFF	TGTGCCAGCAGCGTAGCCTCGAGCGGGGGGGCTTACAATGAGCAGTTCTTC
TRBJ2-7	.	.	TRBV7-9	CASSGQYEQYF	TGTGCCAGCAGCGGGCAGTACGAGCAGTACTTC
TRBJ1-1	many	TRBD1	TRBV6-2/TRBV6-3	CASRQGGNTEAFF	TGTGCCAGCAGACAGGGGGGCAACACTGAAGCTTTCTTT
TRBJ1-1	many	.	TRBV28	CATTTGGQGDTEAFF	TGTGCCACCACCACCGGGGGCCAAGGGGACACTGAAGCTTTCTTT
TRBJ1-2	.	.	TRBV10-2	CASSGQASYGYTF	TGCGCCAGCAGTGGGCAGGCTTCGTATGGCTACACCTTC
TRBJ1-3	.	TRBD1	TRBV20-1	CSARPGGNSGNTIYF	TGCAGTGCTAGACCAGGGGGAAACTCTGGAAACACCATATATTTT
TRBJ1-4	.	TRBD1	TRBV20-1	CSARHHRGKRATNEKLFF	TGCAGTGCTAGACATCACAGGGGAAAACGGGCAACTAATGAAAAACTGTTTTTT
TRBJ2-7	few	.	TRBV5-6	CASSLGPF	TGTGCCAGCAGCTTGGGCCCCTTC
TRBJ2-3	many	TRBD2	TRBV3-1	CASSHARGGTDTQYF	TGTGCCAGCAGCCACGCGCGGGGGGGCACAGATACGCAGTATTTT
TRBJ2-7	.	.	TRBV19	CASSIEGTYEQYF	TGTGCCAGTAGTATAGAGGGGACCTACGAGCAGTACTTC
TRBJ2-1	few	TRBD2	TRBV10-3	CAIRRTSGDNEQFF	TGTGCCATCAGGAGGACTAGCGGGGACAATGAGCAGTTCTTC
TRBJ1-1	few	.	TRBV20-1	CSAITVVSTEAFF	TGCAGTGCTATTACTGTTGTGTCCACTGAAGCTTTCTTT
TRBJ2-7	many	.	TRBV6-2/TRBV6-3	CASSSRTDEQYF	TGTGCCAGCAGTTCTCGGACGGACGAGCAGTACTTC
TRBJ2-1	.	TRBD1	TRBV5-1	CASSLADRGNEQFF	TGCGCCAGCAGCTTGGCGGACAGGGGGAATGAGCAGTTCTTC
TRBJ1-5	few	.	TRBV10-3	CAISDRDSNQPQHF	TGTGCCATCAGTGACCGGGATAGCAATCAGCCCCAGCATTTT
TRBJ1-2	.	.	TRBV3-1	CASSLRTGQGIGYTF	TGTGCCAGCAGCCTGCGAACCGGTCAGGGGATTGGCTACACCTTC
TRBJ2-3	few	TRBD1	TRBV6-5	CASWTGGGYSTDTQYF	TGTGCCAGCTGGACAGGGGGTGGCTATAGCACAGATACGCAGTATTTT
TRBJ1-5	.	.	TRBV15	CATSREGGNNQPQHF	TGTGCCACCAGCAGAGAAGGAGGCAACAATCAGCCCCAGCATTTT
TRBJ1-2	.	.	TRBV24-1	CATSDPGPDLRYTF	TGTGCCACCAGTGATCCGGGTCCCGACCTCCGCTACACCTTC
TRBJ2-7	.	TRBD1	TRBV6-5	CASSNRGYEQYF	TGTGCCAGCAGTAACAGGGGGTACGAGCAGTACTTC
TRBJ2-6	.	.	TRBV6-5	CASSYDSLVAGANVLTF	TGTGCCAGCAGTTACGACAGTCTCGTTGCCGGGGCCAACGTCCTGACTTTC
TRBJ2-7	.	.	TRBV20-1	CSARAGDYEQYF	TGCAGTGCTAGGGCCGGAGATTACGAGCAGTACTTC
TRBJ2-5	few	.	TRBV7-9	CASTPPAIAASGTQYF	TGTGCCAGCACTCCCCCCGCTATAGCCGCCTCTGGGACCCAGTACTTC
TRBJ2-1	.	TRBD2	TRBV7-2	CASSLDGTSGDNEQFF	TGTGCCAGCAGCTTAGATGGGACTAGCGGTGACAATGAGCAGTTCTTC
TRBJ1-4	.	.	TRBV11-2	CASSFSPTEALNEKLFF	TGTGCCAGCAGCTTTAGCCCGACCGAGGCCCTTAATGAAAAACTGTTTTTT
TRBJ1-6	few	TRBD1	TRBV19	CASSIYRGGNSPLHF	TGTGCCAGTAGTATCTACAGGGGTGGTAATTCACCCCTCCACTTT
TRBJ1-6	.	.	TRBV5-1	CASSLGVVGDSPLHF	TGCGCCAGCAGCTTGGGGGTCGTCGGGGATTCACCCCTCCACTTT
TRBJ2-2	.	TRBD2	TRBV13	CASSFPVSGGLNTGELFF	TGTGCCAGCAGCTTTCCGGTTAGCGGGGGCCTCAACACCGGGGAGCTGTTTTTT
TRBJ2-5	few	TRBD2	TRBV29-1	CSVGGTSGNPNPETQYF	TGCAGCGTTGGCGGGACTAGCGGGAACCCCAACCCAGAGACCCAGTACTTC
TRBJ1-4	few	.	TRBV11-2	CASSPRSNEKLFF	TGTGCCAGCAGCCCCCGATCTAATGAAAAACTGTTTTTT
TRBJ1-2	few	.	TRBV12-3/TRBV12-4	CASSFHRVGHYGYTF	TGTGCCAGCAGCTTCCACAGGGTAGGGCACTATGGCTACACCTTC
TRBJ1-6	few	TRBD1	TRBV5-1	CASSLQGQQGSPLHF	TGCGCCAGCAGCTTGCAGGGACAGCAAGGTTCACCCCTCCACTTT
TRBJ2-3	.	.	TRBV10-3	CAIGGTESTDTQYF	TGTGCCATCGGCGGGACAGAGAGCACAGATACGCAGTATTTT
TRBJ2-5	.	TRBD1	TRBV5-1	CASSLAGTAQSSETQYF	TGCGCCAGCAGCTTGGCAGGGACAGCACAATCCTCAGAGACCCAGTACTTC
TRBJ1-1	.	TRBD1	TRBV12-3/TRBV12-4	CASGSTGGIAEAFF	TGTGCCAGCGGATCGACAGGGGGCATCGCTGAAGCTTTCTTT
TRBJ1-2	.	TRBD1	TRBV5-1	CASSSGQGAPLGGYTF	TGCGCCAGCAGCTCGGGACAGGGGGCGCCTTTGGGCGGCTACACCTTC
TRBJ2-3	many	.	TRBV5-1	CASSLLGLEMGLTDTQYF	TGCGCCAGCAGCTTGTTGGGGCTAGAGATGGGACTCACAGATACGCAGTATTTT
TRBJ2-7	few	.	TRBV4-1	CASSQDPYYEQYF	TGCGCCAGCAGCCAAGATCCGTACTACGAGCAGTACTTC
TRBJ2-4	.	TRBD2	TRBV4-1	CASSQLPRTSGLKSKNIQYF	TGCGCCAGCAGCCAACTCCCCCGGACTAGCGGGCTAAAATCCAAAAACATTCAGTACTTC
TRBJ2-6	few	TRBD1	TRBV4-1	CASSQGQGASGANVLTF	TGCGCCAGCAGCCAAGGACAGGGGGCCTCTGGGGCCAACGTCCTGACTTTC
TRBJ2-7	few	.	TRBV6-6	CASSYWGGGDSYEQYF	TGTGCCAGCAGTTACTGGGGAGGGGGGGATTCGTACGAGCAGTACTTC
TRBJ2-5	.	TRBD2	TRBV19	CASQGLAGSETQYF	TGTGCCAGCCAAGGACTAGCGGGGAGCGAGACCCAGTACTTC